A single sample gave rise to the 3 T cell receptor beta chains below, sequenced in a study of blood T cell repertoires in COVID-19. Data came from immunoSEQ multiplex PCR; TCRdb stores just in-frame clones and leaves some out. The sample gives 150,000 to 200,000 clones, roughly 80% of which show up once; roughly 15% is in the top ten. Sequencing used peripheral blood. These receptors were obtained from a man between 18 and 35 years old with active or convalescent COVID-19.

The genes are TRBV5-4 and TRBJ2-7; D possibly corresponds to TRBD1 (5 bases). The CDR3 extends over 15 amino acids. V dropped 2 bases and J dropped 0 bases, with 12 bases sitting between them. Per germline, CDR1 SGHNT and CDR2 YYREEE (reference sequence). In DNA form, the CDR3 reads TGTGCCAGCAGCTTCCCTAGGGGAAGCTCCTACGAGCAGTACTTC. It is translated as CASSFPRGSSYEQYF.

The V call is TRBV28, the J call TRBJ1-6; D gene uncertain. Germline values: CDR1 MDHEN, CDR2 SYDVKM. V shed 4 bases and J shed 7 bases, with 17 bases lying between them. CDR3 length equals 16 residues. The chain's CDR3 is CASSSSGFGGNSPLHF. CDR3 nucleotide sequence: TGTGCCAGCAGTTCATCTGGGTTCGGAGGGAATTCACCCCTCCACTTT.

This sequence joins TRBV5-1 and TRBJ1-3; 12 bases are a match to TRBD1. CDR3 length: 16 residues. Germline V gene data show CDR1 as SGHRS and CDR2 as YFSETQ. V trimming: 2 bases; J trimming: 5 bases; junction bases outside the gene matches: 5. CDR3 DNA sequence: TGCGCCAGCAGCTTAGGGGGACAGGGGGCACGAAACACCATATATTTT. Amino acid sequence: CASSLGGQGARNTIYF.